Included here is one TCR beta chain sequence, with context. Antigen: not known. The source of the sample is a study of radiotherapy plus CTLA-4 blockade in lung cancer. The junction had 8 bases not matched to a gene; V was cut back by 0 bases and J by 3 bases. The CDR3 consists of 16 residues. Germline CDR1 is SQVTM and CDR2 is ANQGSEA. Only in-frame clones appear in the TCRdb table, and some are missing; sequencing was by immunoSEQ multiplex PCR. The table shows roughly 14,000 clones, with about 90% occurring only once. Chemo-refractory metastatic non-small-cell lung cancer patients received focal radiation with ipilimumab CTLA-4 blockade. Whole-study findings and limits: Clones of tumor-derived TCRs expanded in blood after radiotherapy plus ipilimumab.

The genes are TRBV29-1 and TRBJ2-7, with TRBD1 matching 10 bases. The clonotype originates from a human donor with non-small cell lung cancer that progressed on radiotherapy plus ipilimumab. Some clones in this sample may be carry-over from other donors' samples. Sequencing was performed on peripheral blood, taken from a patient treated with radiotherapy plus ipilimumab. The CDR3 reads CSVEDMGQGLNYEQYF. DNA for the CDR3: TGCAGCGTTGAAGATATGGGACAGGGGTTAAACTACGAGCAGTACTTC.